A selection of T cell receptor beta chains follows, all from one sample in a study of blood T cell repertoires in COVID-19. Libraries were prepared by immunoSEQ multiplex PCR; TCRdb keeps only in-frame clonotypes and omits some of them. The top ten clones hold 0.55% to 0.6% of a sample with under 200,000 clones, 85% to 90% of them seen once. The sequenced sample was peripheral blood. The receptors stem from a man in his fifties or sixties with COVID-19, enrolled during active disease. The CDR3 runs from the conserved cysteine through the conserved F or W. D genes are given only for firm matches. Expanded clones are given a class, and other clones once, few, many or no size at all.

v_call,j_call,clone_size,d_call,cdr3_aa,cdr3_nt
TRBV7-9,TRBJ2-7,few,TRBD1,CASSLKRGQVGYEQYF,TGTGCCAGCAGCCTCAAAAGAGGACAGGTCGGCTACGAGCAGTACTTC
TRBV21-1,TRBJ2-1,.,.,CASSIGLAGGRDNEQFF,TGTGCCAGCAGCATCGGACTAGCGGGGGGCCGGGACAATGAGCAGTTCTTC
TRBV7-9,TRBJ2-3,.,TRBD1,CASSRTGETDTQYF,TGTGCCAGCAGCCGGACAGGGGAGACAGATACGCAGTATTTT
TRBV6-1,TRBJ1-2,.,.,CASSESNREIHGYTF,TGTGCCAGCAGTGAGAGTAACAGGGAAATACATGGCTACACCTTC
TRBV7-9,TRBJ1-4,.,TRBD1,CASSLMLQGGDEKLFF,TGTGCCAGCAGCTTAATGTTGCAGGGGGGCGATGAAAAACTGTTTTTT
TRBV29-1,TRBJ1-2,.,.,CSVNRASFGYTF,TGCAGCGTAAACAGGGCTAGCTTTGGCTACACCTTC
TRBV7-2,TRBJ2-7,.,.,CASSSTPGIEYEQYF,TGTGCCAGCAGCTCAACCCCGGGAATTGAGTACGAGCAGTACTTC
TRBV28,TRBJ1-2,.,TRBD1,CASSRPGQGVIGGGYTF,TGTGCCAGCAGTAGACCGGGACAGGGGGTGATAGGAGGTGGCTACACCTTC
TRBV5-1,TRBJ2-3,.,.,CASSLGGKGYTDTQYF,TGCGCCAGCAGCTTGGGGGGTAAGGGGTACACAGATACGCAGTATTTT
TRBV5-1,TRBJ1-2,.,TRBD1,CASSPRGPGQVDGYTF,TGCGCCAGCAGCCCCAGAGGACCGGGACAGGTGGATGGCTACACCTTC
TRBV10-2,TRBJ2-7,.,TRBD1,CASSEPYAPGQGGEQYF,TGCGCCAGCAGCGAGCCGTACGCACCGGGACAGGGGGGCGAGCAGTACTTC
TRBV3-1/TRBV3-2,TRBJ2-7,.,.,CASSRRQEDTYEQYF,TGTGCCAGCAGTCGTAGGCAGGAGGATACCTACGAGCAGTACTTC
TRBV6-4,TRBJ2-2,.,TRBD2,CASSEGDYNTGELFF,TGTGCCAGCAGTGAAGGGGACTACAACACCGGGGAGCTGTTTTTT
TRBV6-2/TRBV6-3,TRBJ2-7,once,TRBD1,CASSYRQGYEQYF,TGTGCCAGCAGTTATCGACAGGGTTATGAGCAGTACTTC
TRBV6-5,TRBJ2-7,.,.,CASSYRYSSYEQYF,TGTGCCAGCAGTTACCGGTACAGCTCCTACGAGCAGTACTTC
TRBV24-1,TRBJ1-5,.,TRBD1,CATRKTGSNQPQHF,TGTGCCACCAGGAAGACAGGGAGCAATCAGCCCCAGCATTTT
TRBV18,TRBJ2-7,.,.,CASSPRESEQYF,TGTGCCAGCTCACCACGCGAGTCGGAGCAGTACTTC
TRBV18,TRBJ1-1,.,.,CASSRTALNTEAFF,TGTGCCAGCTCACGGACAGCCCTTAACACTGAAGCTTTCTTT
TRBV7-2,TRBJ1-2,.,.,CASRARTVTNYGYTF,TGTGCCAGCAGAGCACGGACAGTGACTAACTATGGCTACACCTTC
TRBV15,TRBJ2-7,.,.,CATSPRVDEQYF,TGTGCCACCAGCCCCCGCGTTGACGAGCAGTACTTC
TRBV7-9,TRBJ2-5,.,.,CASSPATSGTQYF,TGTGCCAGCAGCCCAGCGACAAGCGGGACCCAGTACTTC
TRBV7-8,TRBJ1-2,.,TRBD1,CASSLGIGQGAQGYTF,TGTGCCAGCAGCTTAGGAATAGGACAGGGGGCGCAAGGCTACACCTTC
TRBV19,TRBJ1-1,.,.,CASRKGLNTEAFF,TGTGCCAGTAGAAAGGGGTTGAACACTGAAGCTTTCTTT
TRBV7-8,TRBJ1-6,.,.,CASSLAHSSSYNSPLHF,TGTGCCAGCAGCTTAGCGCACTCTAGCTCCTATAATTCACCCCTCCACTTT
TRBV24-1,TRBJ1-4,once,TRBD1,CATSDPGQGPEKLFF,TGTGCCACCAGTGATCCGGGACAGGGTCCCGAAAAACTGTTTTTT
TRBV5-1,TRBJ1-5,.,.,CASSLVPGQPQHF,TGCGCCAGCAGCTTGGTTCCCGGGCAGCCCCAGCATTTT
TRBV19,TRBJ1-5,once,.,CASSIILTGGANQPQHF,TGTGCCAGTAGTATTATCTTGACGGGGGGGGCGAATCAGCCCCAGCATTTT
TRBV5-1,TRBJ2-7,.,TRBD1,CASSSNRGAYEQYF,TGCGCCAGCAGCTCAAACAGGGGAGCCTACGAGCAGTACTTC
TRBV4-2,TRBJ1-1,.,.,CASSQDVREINTEAFF,TGTGCCAGCAGCCAAGATGTACGGGAGATAAACACTGAAGCTTTCTTT
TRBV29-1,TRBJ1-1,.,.,CSGGGGGANTEAFF,TGCAGCGGGGGGGGCGGCGGGGCGAACACTGAAGCTTTCTTT
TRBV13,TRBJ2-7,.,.,CASRGGYEQYF,TGTGCCAGCAGAGGGGGCTACGAGCAGTACTTC
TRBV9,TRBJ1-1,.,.,CASSVQGNTEAFF,TGTGCCAGCAGCGTACAGGGAAACACTGAAGCTTTCTTT
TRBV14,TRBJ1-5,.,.,CASSQDGGKTYSNQPQHF,TGTGCCAGCAGCCAAGATGGAGGGAAAACCTATAGCAATCAGCCCCAGCATTTT
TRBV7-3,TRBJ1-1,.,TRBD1,CATGAGGDTEAFF,TGTGCCACCGGGGCAGGGGGAGATACTGAAGCTTTCTTT
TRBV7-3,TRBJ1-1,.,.,CASSLGVGGNTEAFF,TGTGCCAGCAGCTTAGGGGTGGGAGGGAACACTGAAGCTTTCTTT
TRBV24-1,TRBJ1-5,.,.,CATSRGVQPQHF,TGTGCCACCAGTCGGGGGGTTCAGCCCCAGCATTTT
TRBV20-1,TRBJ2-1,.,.,CSASSGESGTDEQFF,TGCAGTGCAAGTTCGGGGGAATCAGGCACGGATGAGCAGTTCTTC
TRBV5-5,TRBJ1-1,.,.,CASSLDGRGYTEAFF,TGTGCCAGCAGCTTGGACGGGAGAGGGTACACTGAAGCTTTCTTT